This TCR beta chain was sequenced in a study of control samples from healthy donors and cancer patients. Trimming at V came to 6 bases and at J to 3 bases, leaving 11 bases not matched to a gene. The germline CDR1 and CDR2 sequences are MDHEN and SYDVKM. CDR3 size: 15 residues. Profiling relied on immunoSEQ multiplex PCR, and the TCRdb table lists in-frame clones only, not all of them. The table has 150,000 to 180,000 clones, 93% seen once. The chain is built from TRBV28 and TRBJ2-7; 7 bases fit TRBD1. This receptor was taken from a man aged 50 to 59 in good health. Sequencing was done on a sample of blood. The CDR3 nucleotides are TGTGCCAGCAGCACCCAGGGGGTACAGAGCTACGAGCAGTACTTC. Its protein is CASSTQGVQSYEQYF.